This TCR beta chain originates from a study of cytomegalovirus exposure and HLA in healthy donors. The PCR used 60 Vbeta and 13 Jbeta primers. The method was immunoSEQ multiplex PCR; TCRdb's version includes in-frame clones alone and lacks a portion of them. The table lists some 270,000 clones, 80% of them singletons. Germline lookup yields CDR1 MNHEY and CDR2 SVGAGI. Unmatched junction bases numbered 1, after V lost 0 bases and J lost 5 bases. The CDR3 is 13 residues long. The sequenced material came from PBMCs. The receptor's source is a girl aged 2-10 years in good health and CMV-seronegative. The rearrangement links TRBV6-5 to TRBJ2-7; 7 bases are shared with TRBD1. CDR3 bases: TGTGCCAGCAGTTACTCGACAGGGAACGAGCAGTACTTC. Protein product: CASSYSTGNEQYF.